The entry below describes one T cell receptor beta chain. This entry comes from a study of CD8+ T cells in alopecia areata. RNA was extracted and reverse transcribed into cDNA as the sequencing template. Only in-frame clones appear in the TCRdb table, and some are missing; sequencing was by immunoSEQ multiplex PCR. The repertoire holds 210,000 or so clones, with roughly 66% as singletons. Treatment: oral pan-JAK inhibitor, 5-10 mg twice daily. This CDR3 spans 13 amino acids. Trimming took 3 bases from V and 1 from J, leaving 4 bases between them. The V gene's germline CDR1 is LGHNA and CDR2 YSLEER. The TCR sequence derives from a human donor with alopecia areata. The V gene is TRBV4-3, the J gene TRBJ2-1; unclear D gene. This material consisted of CD4+ T cells sorted from blood, taken at approximately week 42, from a patient treated with tofacitinib. The DNA of the CDR3 is TGCGCCAGCAGCCACAGGTCCTACAATGAGCAGTTCTTC. This sequence encodes CASSHRSYNEQFF.